This TCR beta chain was sequenced during a study of T cells in Graves' hyperthyroidism and ophthalmopathy. This clonotype was detected many times. Its specificity is not known. Using RNA transcripts as the source, TCR beta CDR3 regions were amplified. HTBI primers were used for first-round RT-PCR of the TCR CDR3. TCRdb processed the multiplex PCR reads anew with MiXCR; each CDR3 protein has one entry. The sample shows about 360,000 distinct CDR3 sequences, approximately 19% of them seen only once. Broader study findings: Blood also held most thyroid clonotypes expanded beyond 0.001.

The V gene end was trimmed by 7 bases and the J gene end by 5 bases; junction bases not matched to a gene: 10. The CDR3 totals 14 residues. Germline-derived CDR1 and CDR2 are MNHEY and SVGAGI. The origin of this receptor is a young woman with Graves' hyperthyroidism. V and J are TRBV6-5 and TRBJ1-2; 7 positions match TRBD1. The sample taken for sequencing was blood. CDR3 region: CASNPRDRAYGYTF. For the CDR3, the DNA is TGTGCCAGCAACCCTAGGGACAGAGCGTATGGCTACACCTTC.